This entry concerns a single T cell receptor beta chain. Its antigen is not known. The PCR was carried out with 60 Vbeta primers and 13 Jbeta primers. Assay: immunoSEQ multiplex PCR; the TCRdb copy retains only in-frame clones and omits some. The sample yields roughly 100,000 clones, around 79% seen once. The entry originates in a study of cytomegalovirus exposure and HLA in healthy donors. On the study more broadly: One earlier analysis, a look at 150 million to 200 million T cells, found around 110 million unique TCR beta sequences.

This CDR3 comprises 18 residues. J lost 5 bases, V lost 0 bases, and 13 bases had no gene match. CDR1 is SQVTM, CDR2 ANQGSEA, per germline. Study-level points and caveats: Rarity held for most TCR sequences, but there were some public TCRs that occurred in many donors. Across donors, sequencing depth was assumed by presence/absence analyses to be roughly uniform. For most subjects, TCR beta sequences were reported to predict HLA-A and HLA-B alleles with accuracy.

The rearrangement joins TRBV29-1 to TRBJ1-1; 12 nucleotides match TRBD1. This TCR came from a man aged 45-65 years in good health and CMV-seropositive. The sample comprised PBMCs. The DNA for the CDR3 is TGCAGCGTTGAAGATGAGGTTCGCTCGGGACAGGGGGCAACTGAAGCTTTCTTT. This gives the protein CSVEDEVRSGQGATEAFF.